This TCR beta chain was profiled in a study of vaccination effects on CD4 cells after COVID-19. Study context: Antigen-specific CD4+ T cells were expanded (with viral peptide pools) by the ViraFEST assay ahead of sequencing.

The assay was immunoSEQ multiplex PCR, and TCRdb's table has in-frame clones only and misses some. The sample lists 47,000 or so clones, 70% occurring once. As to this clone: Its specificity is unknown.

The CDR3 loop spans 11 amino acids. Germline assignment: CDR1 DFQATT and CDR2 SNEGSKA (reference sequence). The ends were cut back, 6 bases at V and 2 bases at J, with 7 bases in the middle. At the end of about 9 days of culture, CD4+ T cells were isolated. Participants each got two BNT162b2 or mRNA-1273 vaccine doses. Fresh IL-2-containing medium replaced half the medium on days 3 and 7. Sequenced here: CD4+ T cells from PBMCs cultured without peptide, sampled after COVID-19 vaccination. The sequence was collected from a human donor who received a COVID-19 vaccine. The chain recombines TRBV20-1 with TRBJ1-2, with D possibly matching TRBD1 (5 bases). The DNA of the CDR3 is TGCAGTGCCAGGGAAAACTATGGCTACACCTTC. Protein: CSARENYGYTF.